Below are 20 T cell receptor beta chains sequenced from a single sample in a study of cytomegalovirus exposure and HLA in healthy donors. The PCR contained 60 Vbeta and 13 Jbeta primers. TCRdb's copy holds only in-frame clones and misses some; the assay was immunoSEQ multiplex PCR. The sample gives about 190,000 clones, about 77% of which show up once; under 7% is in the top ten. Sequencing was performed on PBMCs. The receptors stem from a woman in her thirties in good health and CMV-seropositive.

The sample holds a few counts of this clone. The CDR3, as DNA: TGTGCCAGCCAAACTAGCGGGGGTTACGAGCAGTACTTC. This encodes CASQTSGGYEQYF. The rearrangement links TRBV2 to TRBJ2-7; TRBD2 matches at 11 bases. With V trimmed by 8 bases and J by 4 bases, 4 bases remained unmatched. Germline V CDR1 and CDR2: SNHLY, FYNNEI. The CDR3 totals 13 residues.

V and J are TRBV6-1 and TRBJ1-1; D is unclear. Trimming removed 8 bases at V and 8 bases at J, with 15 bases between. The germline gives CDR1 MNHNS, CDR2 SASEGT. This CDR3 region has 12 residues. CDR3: CASSTGGPEAFF. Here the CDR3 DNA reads TGTGCCAGCTCGACCGGAGGACCAGAAGCTTTCTTT.

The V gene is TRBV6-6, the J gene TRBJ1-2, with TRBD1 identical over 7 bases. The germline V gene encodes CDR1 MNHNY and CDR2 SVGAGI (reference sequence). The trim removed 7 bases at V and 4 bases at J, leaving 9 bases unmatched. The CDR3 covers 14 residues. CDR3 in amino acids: CASTRQGTPYGYTF. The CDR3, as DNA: TGTGCCAGCACTCGACAGGGTACGCCCTATGGCTACACCTTC.

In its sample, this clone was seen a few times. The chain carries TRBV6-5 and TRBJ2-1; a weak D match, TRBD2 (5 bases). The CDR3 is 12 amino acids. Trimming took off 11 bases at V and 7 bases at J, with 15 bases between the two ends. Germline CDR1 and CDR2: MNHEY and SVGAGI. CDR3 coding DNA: TGTGCCTCCCAGGCGGGTGGGAATGAGCAGTTCTTC. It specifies CASQAGGNEQFF.

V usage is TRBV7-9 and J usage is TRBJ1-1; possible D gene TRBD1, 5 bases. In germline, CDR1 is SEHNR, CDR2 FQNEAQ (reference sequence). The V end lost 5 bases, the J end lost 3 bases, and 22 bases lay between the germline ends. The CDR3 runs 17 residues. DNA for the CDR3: TGTGCCAGCAGCCCAGAAGACCCCAGGGTGGGCGACACTGAAGCTTTCTTT. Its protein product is CASSPEDPRVGDTEAFF.

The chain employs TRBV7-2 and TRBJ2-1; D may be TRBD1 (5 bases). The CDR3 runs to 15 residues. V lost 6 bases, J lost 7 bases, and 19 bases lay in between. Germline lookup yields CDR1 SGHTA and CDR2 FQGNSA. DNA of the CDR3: TGTGCCAGCAGTTCAGGGATAGAATACAGGAATGAGCAGTTCTTC. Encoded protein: CASSSGIEYRNEQFF.

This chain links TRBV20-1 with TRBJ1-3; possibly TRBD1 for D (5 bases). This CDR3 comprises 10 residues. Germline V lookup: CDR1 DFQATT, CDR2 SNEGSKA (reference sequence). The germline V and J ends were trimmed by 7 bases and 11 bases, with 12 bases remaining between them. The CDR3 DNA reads TGCAGTGTCCAGGGAAGCTCCATATATTTT. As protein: CSVQGSSIYF.

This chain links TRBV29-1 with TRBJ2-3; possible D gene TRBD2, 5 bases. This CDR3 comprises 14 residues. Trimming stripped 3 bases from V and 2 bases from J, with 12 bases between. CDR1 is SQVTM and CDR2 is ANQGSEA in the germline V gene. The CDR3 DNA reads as TGCAGCGTTGACTCGGGATTAACCACAGATACGCAGTATTTT. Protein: CSVDSGLTTDTQYF.

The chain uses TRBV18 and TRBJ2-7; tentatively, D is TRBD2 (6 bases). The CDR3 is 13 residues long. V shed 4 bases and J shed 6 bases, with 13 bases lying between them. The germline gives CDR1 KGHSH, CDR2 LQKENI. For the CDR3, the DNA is TGTGCCAGCTCACTAGGAAGGGACTCCGAGCAGTACTTC. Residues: CASSLGRDSEQYF.

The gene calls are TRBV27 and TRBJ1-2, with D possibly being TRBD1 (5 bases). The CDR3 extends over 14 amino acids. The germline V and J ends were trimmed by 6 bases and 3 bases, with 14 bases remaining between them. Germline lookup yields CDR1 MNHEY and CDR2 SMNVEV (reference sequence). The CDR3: CASRGGSGYYGYTF. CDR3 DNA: TGTGCCAGCAGGGGGGGATCGGGTTACTATGGCTACACCTTC.

CDR3 nucleotides: TGTGCCAGCATGGGACAGGGGCCGAGAGAGACCCAGTACTTC. Its translation: CASMGQGPRETQYF. V gene TRBV21-1 combines with J gene TRBJ2-5; TRBD1, as called in the table, went unchecked against the DNA. TRBV21-1 is an annotated pseudogene. The CDR3 is 14 residues long.

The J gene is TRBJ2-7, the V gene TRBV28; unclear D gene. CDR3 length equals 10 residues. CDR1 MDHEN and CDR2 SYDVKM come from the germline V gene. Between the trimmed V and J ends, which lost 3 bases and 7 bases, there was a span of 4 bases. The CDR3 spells CASSFVEQYF. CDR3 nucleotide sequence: TGTGCCAGCAGTTTTGTAGAGCAGTACTTC.

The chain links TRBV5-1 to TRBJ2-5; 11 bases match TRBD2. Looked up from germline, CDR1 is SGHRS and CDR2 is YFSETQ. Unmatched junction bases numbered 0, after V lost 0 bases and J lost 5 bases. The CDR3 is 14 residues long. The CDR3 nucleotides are TGCGCCAGCAGCTTGGGACTAGCGGGGGAGACCCAGTACTTC. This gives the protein CASSLGLAGETQYF. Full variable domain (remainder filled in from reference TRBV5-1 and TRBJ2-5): KAGVTQTPRYLIKTRGQQVTLSCSPISGHRSVSWYQQTPGQGLQFLFEYFSETQRNKGNFPGRFSGRQFSNSRSEMNVSTLELGDSALYLCASSLGLAGETQYFGPGTRLLVL.

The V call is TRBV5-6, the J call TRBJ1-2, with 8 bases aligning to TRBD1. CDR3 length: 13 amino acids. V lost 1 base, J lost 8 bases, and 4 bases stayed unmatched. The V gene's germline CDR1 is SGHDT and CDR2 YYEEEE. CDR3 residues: CASSLWDRWGYTF. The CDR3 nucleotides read TGTGCCAGCAGCTTGTGGGACAGGTGGGGCTACACCTTC.

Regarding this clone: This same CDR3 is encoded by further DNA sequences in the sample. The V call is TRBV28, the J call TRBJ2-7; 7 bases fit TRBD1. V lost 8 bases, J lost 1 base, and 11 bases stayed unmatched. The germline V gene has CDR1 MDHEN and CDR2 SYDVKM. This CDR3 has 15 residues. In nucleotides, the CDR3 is TGTGCCAGCCAACCAGGAGACAGGGAGTCCTACGAGCAGTACTTC. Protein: CASQPGDRESYEQYF.

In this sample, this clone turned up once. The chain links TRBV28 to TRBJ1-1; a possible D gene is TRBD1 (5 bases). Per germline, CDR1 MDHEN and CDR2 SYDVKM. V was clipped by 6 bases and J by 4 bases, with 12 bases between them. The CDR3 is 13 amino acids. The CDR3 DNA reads TGTGCCAGCAGGGTGGGGGAGGTCACTGAAGCTTTCTTT. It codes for CASRVGEVTEAFF.

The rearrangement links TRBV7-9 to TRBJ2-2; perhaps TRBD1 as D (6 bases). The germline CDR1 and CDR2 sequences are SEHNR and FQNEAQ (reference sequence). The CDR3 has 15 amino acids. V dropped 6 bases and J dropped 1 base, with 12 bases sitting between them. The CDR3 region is CASSPRGGNTGELFF. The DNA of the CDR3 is TGTGCCAGCAGTCCCAGGGGCGGGAACACCGGGGAGCTGTTTTTT. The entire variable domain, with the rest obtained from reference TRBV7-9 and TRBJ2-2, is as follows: DTGVSQNPRHKITKRGQNVTFRCDPISEHNRLYWYRQTLGQGPEFLTYFQNEAQLEKSRLLSDRFSAERPKGSFSTLEIQRTEQGDSAMYLCASSPRGGNTGELFFGEGSRLTVL.

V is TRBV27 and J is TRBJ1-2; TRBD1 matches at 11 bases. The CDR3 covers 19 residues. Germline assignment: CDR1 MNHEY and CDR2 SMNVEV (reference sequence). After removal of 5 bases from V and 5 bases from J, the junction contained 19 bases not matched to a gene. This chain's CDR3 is CASSALNRDRGRTAYGYTF. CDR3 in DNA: TGTGCCAGCAGTGCTTTAAACCGGGACAGGGGGAGAACTGCTTATGGCTACACCTTC.

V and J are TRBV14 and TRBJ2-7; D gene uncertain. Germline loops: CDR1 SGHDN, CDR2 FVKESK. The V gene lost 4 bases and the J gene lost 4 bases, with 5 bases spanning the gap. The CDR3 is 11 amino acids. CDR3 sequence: CASSLTYEQYF. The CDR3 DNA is TGTGCCAGCAGCCTCACTTACGAGCAGTACTTC.

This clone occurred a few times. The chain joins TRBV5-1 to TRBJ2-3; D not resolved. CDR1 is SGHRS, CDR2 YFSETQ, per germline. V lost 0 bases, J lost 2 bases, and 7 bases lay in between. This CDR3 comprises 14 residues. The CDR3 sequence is CASSLAGFTDTQYF. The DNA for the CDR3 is TGCGCCAGCAGCTTGGCGGGTTTCACAGATACGCAGTATTTT.